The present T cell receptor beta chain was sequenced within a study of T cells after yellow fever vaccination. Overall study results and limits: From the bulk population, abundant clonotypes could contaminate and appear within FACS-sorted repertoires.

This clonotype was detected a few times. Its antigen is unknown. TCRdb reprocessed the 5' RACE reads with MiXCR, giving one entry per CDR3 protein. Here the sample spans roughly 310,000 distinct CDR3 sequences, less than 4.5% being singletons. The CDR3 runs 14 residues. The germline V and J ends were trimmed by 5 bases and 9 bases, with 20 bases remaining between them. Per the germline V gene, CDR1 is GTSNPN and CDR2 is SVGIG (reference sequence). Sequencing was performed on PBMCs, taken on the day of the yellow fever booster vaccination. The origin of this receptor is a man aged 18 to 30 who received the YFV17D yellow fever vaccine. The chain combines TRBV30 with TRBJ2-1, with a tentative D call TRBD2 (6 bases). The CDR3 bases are TGTGCCTGGTACACGGGGTCCGGGAGTCCTGAGCAGTTCTTC. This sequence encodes CAWYTGSGSPEQFF.